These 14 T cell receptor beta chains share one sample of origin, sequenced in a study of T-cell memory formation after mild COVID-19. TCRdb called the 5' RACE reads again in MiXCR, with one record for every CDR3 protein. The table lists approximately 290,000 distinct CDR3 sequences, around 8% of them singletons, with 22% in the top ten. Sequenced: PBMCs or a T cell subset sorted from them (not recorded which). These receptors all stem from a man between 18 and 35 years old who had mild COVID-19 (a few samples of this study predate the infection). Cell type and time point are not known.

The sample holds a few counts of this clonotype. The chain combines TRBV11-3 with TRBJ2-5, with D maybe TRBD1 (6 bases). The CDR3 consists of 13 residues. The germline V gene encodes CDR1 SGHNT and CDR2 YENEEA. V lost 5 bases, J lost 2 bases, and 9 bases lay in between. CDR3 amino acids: CASSGQSQETQYF. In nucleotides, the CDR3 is TGTGCCAGCAGCGGACAGTCACAAGAGACCCAGTACTTC.

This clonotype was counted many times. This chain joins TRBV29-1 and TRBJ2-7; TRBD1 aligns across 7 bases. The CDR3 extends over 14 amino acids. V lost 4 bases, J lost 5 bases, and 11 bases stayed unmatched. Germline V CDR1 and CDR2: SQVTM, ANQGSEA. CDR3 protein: CSVVTTGKGNEQYF. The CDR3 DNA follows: TGCAGCGTTGTTACGACAGGGAAAGGTAACGAGCAGTACTTC.

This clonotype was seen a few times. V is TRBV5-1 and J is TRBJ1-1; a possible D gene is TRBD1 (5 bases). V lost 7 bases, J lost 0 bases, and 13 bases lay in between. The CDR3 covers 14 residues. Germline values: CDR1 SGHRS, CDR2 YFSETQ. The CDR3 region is CASRQSNMNTEAFF. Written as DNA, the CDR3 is TGCGCCAGCCGACAGTCCAACATGAACACTGAAGCTTTCTTT.

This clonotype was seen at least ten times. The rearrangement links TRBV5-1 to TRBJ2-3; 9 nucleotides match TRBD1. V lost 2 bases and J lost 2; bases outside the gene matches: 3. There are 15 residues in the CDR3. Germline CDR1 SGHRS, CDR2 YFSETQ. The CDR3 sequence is CASSLQGANTDTQYF. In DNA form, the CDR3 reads TGCGCCAGCAGCTTACAGGGGGCGAACACAGATACGCAGTATTTT.

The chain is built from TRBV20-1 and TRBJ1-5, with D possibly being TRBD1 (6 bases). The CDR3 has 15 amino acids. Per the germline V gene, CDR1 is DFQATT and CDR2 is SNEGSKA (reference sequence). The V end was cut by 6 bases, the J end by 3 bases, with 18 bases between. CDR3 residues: CSAESGALSNQPQHF. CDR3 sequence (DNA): TGCAGTGCCGAGTCGGGGGCTCTATCCAATCAGCCCCAGCATTTT.

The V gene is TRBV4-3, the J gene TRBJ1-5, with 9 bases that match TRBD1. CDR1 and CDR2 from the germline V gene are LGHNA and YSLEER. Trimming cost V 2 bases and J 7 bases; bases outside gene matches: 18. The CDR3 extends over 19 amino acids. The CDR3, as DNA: TGCGCCAGCAGCCAAAACTACAGGGGGCCCATCCTCCTCCGGCAGCCCCAGCATTTT. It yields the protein CASSQNYRGPILLRQPQHF.

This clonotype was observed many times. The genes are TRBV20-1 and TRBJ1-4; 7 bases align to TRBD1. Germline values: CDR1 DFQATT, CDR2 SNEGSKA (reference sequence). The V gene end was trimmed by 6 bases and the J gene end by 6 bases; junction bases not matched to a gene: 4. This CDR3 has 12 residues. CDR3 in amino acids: CSAFDRDEKLFF. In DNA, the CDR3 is TGCAGTGCATTTGACAGGGATGAAAAACTGTTTTTT.

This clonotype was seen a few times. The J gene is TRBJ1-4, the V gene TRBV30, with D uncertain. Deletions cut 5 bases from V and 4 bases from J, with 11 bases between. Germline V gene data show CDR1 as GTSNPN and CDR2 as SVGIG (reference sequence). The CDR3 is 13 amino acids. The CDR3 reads CAWSEALNEKLFF. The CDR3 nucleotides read TGTGCCTGGTCGGAGGCCCTTAATGAAAAACTGTTTTTT.

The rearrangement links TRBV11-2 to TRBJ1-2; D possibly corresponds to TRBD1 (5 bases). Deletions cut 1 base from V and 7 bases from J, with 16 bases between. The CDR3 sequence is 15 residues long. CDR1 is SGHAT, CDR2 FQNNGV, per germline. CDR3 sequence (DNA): TGTGCCAGCAGCTTAGGCCCCCTCAGGGTTATTGGCTACACCTTC. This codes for CASSLGPLRVIGYTF.

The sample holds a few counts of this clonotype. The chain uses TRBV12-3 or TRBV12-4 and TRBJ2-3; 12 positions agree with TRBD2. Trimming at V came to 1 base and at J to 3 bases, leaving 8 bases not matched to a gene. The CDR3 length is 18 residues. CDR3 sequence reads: CASSLGYLAGGHTDTQYF. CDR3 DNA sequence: TGTGCCAGCAGTTTAGGGTATCTAGCGGGGGGGCATACAGATACGCAGTATTTT.

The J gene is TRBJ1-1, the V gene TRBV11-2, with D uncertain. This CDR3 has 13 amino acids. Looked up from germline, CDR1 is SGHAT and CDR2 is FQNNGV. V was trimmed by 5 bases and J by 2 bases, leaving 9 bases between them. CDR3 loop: CASSLRINTEAFF. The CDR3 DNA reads TGTGCCAGCAGCCTGCGAATCAACACTGAAGCTTTCTTT.

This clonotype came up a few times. CDR3 loop: CASSLTWDSPYNEQFF. The CDR3 coding sequence is TGCGCCAGCAGCTTGACGTGGGACAGCCCCTACAATGAGCAGTTCTTC. This sequence joins TRBV5-1 and TRBJ2-1; 7 nucleotides line up with TRBD1. CDR1 and CDR2 (germline): SGHRS, YFSETQ. Trimming cost V 1 base and J 2 bases; bases outside gene matches: 6. CDR3 size: 16 residues.

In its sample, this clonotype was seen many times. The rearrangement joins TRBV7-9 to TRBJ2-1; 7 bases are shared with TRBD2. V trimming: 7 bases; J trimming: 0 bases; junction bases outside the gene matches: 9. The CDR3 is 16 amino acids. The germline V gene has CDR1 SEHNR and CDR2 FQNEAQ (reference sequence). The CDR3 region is CASITQRGSSYNEQFF. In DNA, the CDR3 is TGTGCCAGCATCACACAGCGGGGAAGCTCCTACAATGAGCAGTTCTTC.

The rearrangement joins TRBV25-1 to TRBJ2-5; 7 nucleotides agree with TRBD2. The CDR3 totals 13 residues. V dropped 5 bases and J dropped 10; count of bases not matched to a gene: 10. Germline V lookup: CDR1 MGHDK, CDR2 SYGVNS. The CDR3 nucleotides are TGTGCCAGCAGTTACGGGGGATTAGCGGGCCAGTACTTC. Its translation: CASSYGGLAGQYF.